This TCR beta chain was recovered during a study of CD8 T cells in ankylosing spondylitis. Construction of TCR beta libraries was performed using quantitative 5'-RACE with molecular barcodes. TCRdb reprocessed the 5' RACE reads with MiXCR, giving one entry per CDR3 protein. Among more than 500,000 distinct CDR3 sequences listed, approximately 5.3% were seen once. This clonotype was detected many times. Its antigen remains unknown. CDR1 and CDR2 from the germline V gene are DFQATT and SNEGSKA (reference sequence). The CDR3 extends over 15 amino acids. V lost 3 bases to trimming and J lost 5 bases, with 19 bases between them. Findings and limits, study-wide: In the blood and synovial fluid of reactive arthritis, some motif variants had been previously reported. Disease-linked clones had a CD8+ phenotype and relatively low frequency in peripheral blood. Matched synovial fluid from ankylosing spondylitis patients was reported to be enriched for disease-linked clones. Within ankylosing spondylitis blood, a TCR beta motif made up of seven to nine highly homologous variants appeared to be characteristic.

The TCR comes from a male donor with ankylosing spondylitis. Sequencing used blood, either unsorted or a sorted T cell fraction (not recorded which). The genes are TRBV20-1 and TRBJ2-5; tentatively, D is TRBD1 (6 bases). In DNA form, the CDR3 reads TGCAGTGCTAGCAGGGGAAGAGGCTCCAAGGAGACCCAGTACTTC. Encoded protein: CSASRGRGSKETQYF.